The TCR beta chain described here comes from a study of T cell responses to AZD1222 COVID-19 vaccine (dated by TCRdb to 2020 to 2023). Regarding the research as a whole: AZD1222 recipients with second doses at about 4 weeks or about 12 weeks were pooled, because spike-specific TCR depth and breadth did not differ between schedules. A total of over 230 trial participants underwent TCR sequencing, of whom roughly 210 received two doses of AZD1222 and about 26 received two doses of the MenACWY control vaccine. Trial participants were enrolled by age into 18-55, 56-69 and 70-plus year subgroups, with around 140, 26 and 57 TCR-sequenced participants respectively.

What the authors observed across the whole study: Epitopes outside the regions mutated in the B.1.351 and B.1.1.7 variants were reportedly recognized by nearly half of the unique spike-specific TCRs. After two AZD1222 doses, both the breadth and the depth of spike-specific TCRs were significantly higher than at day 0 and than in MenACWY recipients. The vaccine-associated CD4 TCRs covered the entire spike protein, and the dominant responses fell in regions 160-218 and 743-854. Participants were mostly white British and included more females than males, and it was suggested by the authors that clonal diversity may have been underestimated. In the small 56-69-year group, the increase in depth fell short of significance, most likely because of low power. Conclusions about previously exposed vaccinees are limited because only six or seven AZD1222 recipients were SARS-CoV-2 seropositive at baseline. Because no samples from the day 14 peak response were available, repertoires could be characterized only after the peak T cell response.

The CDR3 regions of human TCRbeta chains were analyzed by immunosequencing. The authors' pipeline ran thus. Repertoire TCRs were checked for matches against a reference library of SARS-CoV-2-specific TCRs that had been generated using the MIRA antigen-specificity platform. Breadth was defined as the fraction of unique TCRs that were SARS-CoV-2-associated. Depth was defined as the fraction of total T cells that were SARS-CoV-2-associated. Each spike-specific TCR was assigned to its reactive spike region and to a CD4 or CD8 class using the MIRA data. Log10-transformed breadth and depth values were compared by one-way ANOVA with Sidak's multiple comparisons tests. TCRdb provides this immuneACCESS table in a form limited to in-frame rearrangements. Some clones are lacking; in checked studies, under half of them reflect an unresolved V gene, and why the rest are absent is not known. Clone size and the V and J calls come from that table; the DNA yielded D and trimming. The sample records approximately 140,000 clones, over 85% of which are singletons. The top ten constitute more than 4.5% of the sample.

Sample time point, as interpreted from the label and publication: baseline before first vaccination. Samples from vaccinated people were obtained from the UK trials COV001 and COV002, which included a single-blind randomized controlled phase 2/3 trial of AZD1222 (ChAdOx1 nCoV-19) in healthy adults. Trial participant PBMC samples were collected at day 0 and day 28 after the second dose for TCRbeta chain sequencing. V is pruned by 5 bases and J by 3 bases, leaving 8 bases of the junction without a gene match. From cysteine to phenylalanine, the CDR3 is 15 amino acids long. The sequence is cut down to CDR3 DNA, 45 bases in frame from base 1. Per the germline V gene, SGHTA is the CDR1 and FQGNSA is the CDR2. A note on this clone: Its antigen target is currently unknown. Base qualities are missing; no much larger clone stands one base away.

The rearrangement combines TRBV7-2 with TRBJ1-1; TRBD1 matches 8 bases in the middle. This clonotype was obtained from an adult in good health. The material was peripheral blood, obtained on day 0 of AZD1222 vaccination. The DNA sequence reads TGTGCCAGCAGCCCCCGGGACAGGAGTGACACTGAAGCTTTCTTT. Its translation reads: CASSPRDRSDTEAFF. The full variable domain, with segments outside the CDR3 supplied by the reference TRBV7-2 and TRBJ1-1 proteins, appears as GAGVSQSPSNKVTEKGKDVELRCDPISGHTALYWYRQSLGQGLEFLIYFQGNSAPDKSGLPSDRFSAERTGGSVSTLTIQRTQQEDSAVYLCASSPRDRSDTEAFFGQGTRLTVV.